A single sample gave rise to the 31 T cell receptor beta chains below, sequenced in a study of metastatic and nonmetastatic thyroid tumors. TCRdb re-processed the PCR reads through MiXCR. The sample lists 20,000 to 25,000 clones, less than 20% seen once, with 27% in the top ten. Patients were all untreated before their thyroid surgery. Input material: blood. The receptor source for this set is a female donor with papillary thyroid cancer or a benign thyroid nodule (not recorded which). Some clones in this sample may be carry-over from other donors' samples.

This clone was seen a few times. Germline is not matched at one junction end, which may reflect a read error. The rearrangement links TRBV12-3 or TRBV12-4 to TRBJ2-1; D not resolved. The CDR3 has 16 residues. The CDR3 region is CASSFPGGRGFNEQLF. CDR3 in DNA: TGTGCCAGCAGTTTCCCGGGCGGTAGAGGCTTCAATGAGCAGCTCTTC.

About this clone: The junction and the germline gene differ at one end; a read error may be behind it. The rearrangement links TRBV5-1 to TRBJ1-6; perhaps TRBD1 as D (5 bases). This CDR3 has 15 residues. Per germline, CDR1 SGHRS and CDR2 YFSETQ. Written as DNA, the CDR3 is TGCGCCAGCAACTTGGCCATAGGGACTTGTTCACCCCTCCACTTT. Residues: CASNLAIGTCSPLHF.

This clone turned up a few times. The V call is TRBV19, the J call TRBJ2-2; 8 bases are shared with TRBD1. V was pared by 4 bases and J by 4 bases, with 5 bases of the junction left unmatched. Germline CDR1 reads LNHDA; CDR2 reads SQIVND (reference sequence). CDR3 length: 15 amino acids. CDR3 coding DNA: TGTGCCAGTAGTACAGGACAGGGTGGCACCGGGGAGCTGTTTTTT. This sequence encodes CASSTGQGGTGELFF.

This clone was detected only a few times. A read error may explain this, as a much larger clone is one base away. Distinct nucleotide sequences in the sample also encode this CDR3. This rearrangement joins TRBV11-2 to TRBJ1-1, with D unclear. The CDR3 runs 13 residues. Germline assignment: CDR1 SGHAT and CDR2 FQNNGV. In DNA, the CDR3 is TGTGCCAGCAGCTCCTCGGGTGACACTGAAGCTTTCTTC. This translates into CASSSSGDTEAFF.

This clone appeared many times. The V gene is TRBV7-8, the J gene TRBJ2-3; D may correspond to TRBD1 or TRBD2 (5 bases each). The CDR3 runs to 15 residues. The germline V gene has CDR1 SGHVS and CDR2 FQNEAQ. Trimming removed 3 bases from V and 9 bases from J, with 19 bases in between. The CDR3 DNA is TGTGCCAGCAGCTTTGCTTACCGGGACGGAGCCACGCAGTATTTT. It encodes CASSFAYRDGATQYF.

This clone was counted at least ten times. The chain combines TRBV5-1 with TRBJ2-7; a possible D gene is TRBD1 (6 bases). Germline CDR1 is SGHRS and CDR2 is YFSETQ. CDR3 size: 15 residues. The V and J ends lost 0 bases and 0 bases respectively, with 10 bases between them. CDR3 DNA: TGCGCCAGCAGCTTGGAGGGCAGGGGCTCCTACGAGCAGTACTTC. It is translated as CASSLEGRGSYEQYF. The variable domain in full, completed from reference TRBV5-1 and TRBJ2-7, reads KAGVTQTPRYLIKTRGQQVTLSCSPISGHRSVSWYQQTPGQGLQFLFEYFSETQRNKGNFPGRFSGRQFSNSRSEMNVSTLELGDSALYLCASSLEGRGSYEQYFGPGTRLTVT.

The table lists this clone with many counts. For the CDR3, the DNA is TGTGCCAGTAGTTCCTTGGACAGGGCGGAGGGCTACACCTTC. This sequence encodes CASSSLDRAEGYTF. This rearrangement joins TRBV19 to TRBJ1-2, with 8 positions matching TRBD1. CDR1 and CDR2 from the germline V gene are LNHDA and SQIVND (reference sequence). CDR3 size: 14 residues. V was pared by 5 bases and J by 8 bases, with 10 bases of the junction left unmatched. The whole variable domain, remainder taken from reference TRBV19 and TRBJ1-2, is DGGITQSPKYLFRKEGQNVTLSCEQNLNHDAMYWYRQDPGQGLRLIYYSQIVNDFQKGDIAEGYSVSREKKESFPLTVTSAQKNPTAFYLCASSSLDRAEGYTFGSGTRLTVV.

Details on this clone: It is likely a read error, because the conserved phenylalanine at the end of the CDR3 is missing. The CDR3 protein is CASSVKETGVSYNEQFL. For the CDR3, the DNA is TGTGCCAGCAGCGTGAAGGAGACAGGGGTTTCCTACAATGAGCAGTTCCTC. The chain joins TRBV9 to TRBJ2-1; the match to TRBD1 covers 8 bases. The CDR3 contains 17 residues. The J segment lost 1 base and the V segment lost 2 bases, leaving 8 bases of the junction unmatched. Germline V gene sequence: CDR1 SGDLS, CDR2 YYNGEE.

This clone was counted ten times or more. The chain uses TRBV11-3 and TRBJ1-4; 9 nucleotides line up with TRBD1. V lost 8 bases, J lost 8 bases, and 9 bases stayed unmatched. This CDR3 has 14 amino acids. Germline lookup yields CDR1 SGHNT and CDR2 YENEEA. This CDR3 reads CASAFRTGDEKLFF. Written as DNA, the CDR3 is TGTGCCAGCGCATTTAGGACAGGGGACGAAAAACTGTTTTTT.

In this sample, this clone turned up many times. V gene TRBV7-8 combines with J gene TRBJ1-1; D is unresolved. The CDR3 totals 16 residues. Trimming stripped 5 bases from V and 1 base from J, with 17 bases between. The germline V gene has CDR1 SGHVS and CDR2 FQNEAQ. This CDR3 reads CASSAYVSLRNTEAFF. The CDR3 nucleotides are TGTGCCAGCAGCGCTTACGTGTCCCTCAGGAACACTGAAGCTTTCTTT.

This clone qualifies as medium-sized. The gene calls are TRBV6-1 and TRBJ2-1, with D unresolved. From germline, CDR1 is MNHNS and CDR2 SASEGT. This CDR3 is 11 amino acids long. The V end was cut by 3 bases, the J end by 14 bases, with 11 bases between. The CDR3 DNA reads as TGTGCCAGCAGTGACCCCCCTCCGGAGTTCTTC. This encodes CASSDPPPEFF.

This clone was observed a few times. This CDR3 reads CSVRTGTGELFF. CDR3 nucleotide sequence: TGCAGCGTTAGGACCGGGACCGGGGAGCTGTTTTTT. The chain recombines TRBV29-1 with TRBJ2-2; no firm D call. V gave up 5 bases and J gave up 5 bases, with 9 bases separating them. CDR1 is SQVTM and CDR2 is ANQGSEA in the germline V gene. CDR3 length equals 12 residues.

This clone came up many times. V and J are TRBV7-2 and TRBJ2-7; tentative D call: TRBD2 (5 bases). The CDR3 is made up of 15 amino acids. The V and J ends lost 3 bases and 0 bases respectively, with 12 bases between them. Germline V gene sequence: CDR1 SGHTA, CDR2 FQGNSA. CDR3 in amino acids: CASSFQRLSSYEQYF. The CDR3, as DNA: TGTGCCAGCAGCTTCCAGCGGCTGAGCTCCTACGAGCAGTACTTC.

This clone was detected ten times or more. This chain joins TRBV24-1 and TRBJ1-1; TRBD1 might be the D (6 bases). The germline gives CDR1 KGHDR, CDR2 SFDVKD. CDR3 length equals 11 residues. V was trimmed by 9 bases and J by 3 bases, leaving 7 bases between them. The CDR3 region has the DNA TGTGCCACCGAGGGGGACACTGAAGCTTTCTTT. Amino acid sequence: CATEGDTEAFF.

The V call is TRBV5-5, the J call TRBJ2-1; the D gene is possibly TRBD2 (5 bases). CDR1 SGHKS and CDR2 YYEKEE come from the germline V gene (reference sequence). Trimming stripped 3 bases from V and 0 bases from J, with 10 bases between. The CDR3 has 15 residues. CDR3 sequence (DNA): TGTGCCAGCAGCTCGACGGGGAGCTCCTACAATGAGCAGTTCTTC. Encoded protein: CASSSTGSSYNEQFF.

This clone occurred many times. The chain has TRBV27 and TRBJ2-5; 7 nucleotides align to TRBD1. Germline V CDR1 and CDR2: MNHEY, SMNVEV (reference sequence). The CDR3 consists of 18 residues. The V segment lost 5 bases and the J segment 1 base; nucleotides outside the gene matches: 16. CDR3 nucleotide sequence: TGTGCCAGCAGTCACAGACCGTGGGACAGAAAAACCCAAGAGACCCAGTACTTC. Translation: CASSHRPWDRKTQETQYF.

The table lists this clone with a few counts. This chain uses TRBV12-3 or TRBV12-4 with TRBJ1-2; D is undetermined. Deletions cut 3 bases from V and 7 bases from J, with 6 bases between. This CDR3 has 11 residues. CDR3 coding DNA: TGTGCCAGCAGTTTCAGTGGTGGCTACACCTTC. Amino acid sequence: CASSFSGGYTF.

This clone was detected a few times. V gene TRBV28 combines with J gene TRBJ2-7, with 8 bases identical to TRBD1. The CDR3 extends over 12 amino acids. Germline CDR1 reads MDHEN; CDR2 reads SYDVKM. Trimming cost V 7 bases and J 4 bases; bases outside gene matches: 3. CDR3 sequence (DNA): TGTGCCAGCACGGACAGGGTGTACGAGCAGTACTTC. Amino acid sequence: CASTDRVYEQYF.

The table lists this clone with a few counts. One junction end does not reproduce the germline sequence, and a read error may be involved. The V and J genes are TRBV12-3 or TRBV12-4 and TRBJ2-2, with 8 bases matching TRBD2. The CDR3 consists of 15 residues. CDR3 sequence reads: CASSDSGRMSGELFF. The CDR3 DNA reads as TGCGCCAGCAGTGACAGCGGGAGAATGTCCGGGGAGCTGTTTTTT.

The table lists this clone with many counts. The CDR3 reads CASTVDGSKETQYF. CDR3 sequence (DNA): TGTGCCAGCACCGTGGACGGGTCGAAAGAGACCCAGTACTTC. The V and J genes are TRBV2 and TRBJ2-5; no definite D call. The CDR3 spans 14 residues. Germline CDR1 and CDR2: SNHLY and FYNNEI. Trimming pared 7 bases from V and 3 bases from J, leaving 15 bases between.

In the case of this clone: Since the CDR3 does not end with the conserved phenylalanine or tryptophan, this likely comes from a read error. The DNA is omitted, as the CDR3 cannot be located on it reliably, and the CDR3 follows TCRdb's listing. CDR3 residues: CASSQNRAGI. The chain couples TRBV7-8 to TRBJ1-6. Germline V gives CDR1 SGHVS, CDR2 FQNEAQ. The CDR3 is 10 residues long, counting both termini.

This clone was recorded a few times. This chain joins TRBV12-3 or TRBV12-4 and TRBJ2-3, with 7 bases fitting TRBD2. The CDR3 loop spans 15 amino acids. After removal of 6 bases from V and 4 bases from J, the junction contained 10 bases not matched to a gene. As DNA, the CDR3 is TGTGCCAGCAGCCCAGCGGGGTCCCCCCCAGATACGCAGTATTTT. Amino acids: CASSPAGSPPDTQYF.

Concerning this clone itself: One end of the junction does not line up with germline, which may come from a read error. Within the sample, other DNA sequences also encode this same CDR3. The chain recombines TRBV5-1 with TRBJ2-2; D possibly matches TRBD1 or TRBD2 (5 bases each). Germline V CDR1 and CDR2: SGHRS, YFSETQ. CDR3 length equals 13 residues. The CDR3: CASSLGNVGELFF. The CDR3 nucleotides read TGCGCCAGCAGCTTGGGCAATGTGGGGGAGCTATTTTTT.

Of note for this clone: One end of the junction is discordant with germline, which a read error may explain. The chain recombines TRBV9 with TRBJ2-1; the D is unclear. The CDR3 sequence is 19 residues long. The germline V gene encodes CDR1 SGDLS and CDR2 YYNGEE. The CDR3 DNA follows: TGTACCAGCAGCGTAAGGGTTTCGGGCTCCATTAGTTCCTACAATGGGCAGTTCTTC. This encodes CTSSVRVSGSISSYNGQFF.

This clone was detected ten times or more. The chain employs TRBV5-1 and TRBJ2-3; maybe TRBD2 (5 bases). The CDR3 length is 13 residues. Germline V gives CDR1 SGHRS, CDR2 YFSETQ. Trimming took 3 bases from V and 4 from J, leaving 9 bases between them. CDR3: CASSSDSADTQYF. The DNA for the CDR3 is TGCGCCAGCAGCTCAGATAGCGCAGATACGCAGTATTTT. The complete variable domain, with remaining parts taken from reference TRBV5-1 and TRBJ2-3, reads KAGVTQTPRYLIKTRGQQVTLSCSPISGHRSVSWYQQTPGQGLQFLFEYFSETQRNKGNFPGRFSGRQFSNSRSEMNVSTLELGDSALYLCASSSDSADTQYFGPGTRLTVL.

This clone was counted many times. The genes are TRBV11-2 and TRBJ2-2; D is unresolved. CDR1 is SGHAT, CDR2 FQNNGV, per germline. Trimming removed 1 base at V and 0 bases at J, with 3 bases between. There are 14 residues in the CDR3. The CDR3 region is CASSLATNTGELFF. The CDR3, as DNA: TGTGCCAGCAGCTTAGCTACGAACACCGGGGAGCTGTTTTTT.

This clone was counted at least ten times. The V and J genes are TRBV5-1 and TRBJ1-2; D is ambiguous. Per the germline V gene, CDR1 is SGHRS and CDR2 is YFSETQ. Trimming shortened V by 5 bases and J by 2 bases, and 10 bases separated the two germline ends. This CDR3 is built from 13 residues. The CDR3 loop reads CASRRDQNYGYTF. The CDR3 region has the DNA TGCGCCAGCAGAAGAGACCAAAACTATGGCTACACCTTC.

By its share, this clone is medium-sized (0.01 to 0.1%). CDR3 in DNA: TGTGCCAGCAGCCAAGATACGCGGGGGGGCTCAGATACGCAGTATTTT. Its translation: CASSQDTRGGSDTQYF. The chain carries TRBV4-2 and TRBJ2-3; 9 bases agree with TRBD2. The V gene end was trimmed by 0 bases and the J gene end by 4 bases; junction bases not matched to a gene: 5. The germline gives CDR1 LGHNA, CDR2 YNFKEQ. The CDR3 length is 16 residues.

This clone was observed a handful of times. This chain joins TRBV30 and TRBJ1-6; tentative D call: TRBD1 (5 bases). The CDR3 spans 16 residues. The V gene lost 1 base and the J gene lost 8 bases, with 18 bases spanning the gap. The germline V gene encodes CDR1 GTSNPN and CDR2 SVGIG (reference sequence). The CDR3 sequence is CAWSDPGTGTHSPLHF. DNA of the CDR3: TGTGCCTGGAGTGACCCCGGGACCGGGACTCATTCACCCCTCCACTTT.

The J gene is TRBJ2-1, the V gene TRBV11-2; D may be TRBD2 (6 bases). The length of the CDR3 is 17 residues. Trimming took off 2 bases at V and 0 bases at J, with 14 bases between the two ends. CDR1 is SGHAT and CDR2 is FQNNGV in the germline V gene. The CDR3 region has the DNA TGTGCCAGCAGCTTATTCGGAACTAGCTCCTCCTACAATGAGCAGTTCTTC. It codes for CASSLFGTSSSYNEQFF.

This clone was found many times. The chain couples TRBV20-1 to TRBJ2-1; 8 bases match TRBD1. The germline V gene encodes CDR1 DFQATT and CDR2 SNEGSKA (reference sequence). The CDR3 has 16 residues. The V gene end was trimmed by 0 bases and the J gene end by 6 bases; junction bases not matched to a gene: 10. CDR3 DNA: TGCAGTGCTAGAGATTGGACCCAGGGGGCCTTCAATGAGCAGTTCTTC. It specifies CSARDWTQGAFNEQFF.